Below are 26 T cell receptor beta chains sequenced from a single sample in a study of blood T cell repertoires in COVID-19. Clones were sequenced by immunoSEQ multiplex PCR, and TCRdb holds only the in-frame ones, with some missing. The sample holds about 150,000 clones, about 90% seen once. The specimen sequenced was PBMCs or T cells enriched from blood (not recorded which). The receptors originated from a middle-aged woman who had been exposed to COVID-19.

This chain connects TRBV7-8 to TRBJ1-5; TRBD1 is a possible D gene (5 bases). Germline loops: CDR1 SGHVS, CDR2 FQNEAQ. The CDR3 contains 15 residues. Trimming cost V 5 bases and J 3 bases, with 14 bases left between them. CDR3 protein: CASSVMTADNQPQHF. CDR3 nucleotide sequence: TGTGCCAGCAGCGTCATGACAGCAGACAATCAGCCCCAGCATTTT.

This chain links TRBV5-4 with TRBJ2-1; 7 bases line up with TRBD1. This CDR3 spans 15 amino acids. V was clipped by 3 bases and J by 1 base; unmatched bases: 4. The germline V gene has CDR1 SGHNT and CDR2 YYREEE (reference sequence). CDR3 sequence reads: CASSSTGSSYNEQFF. CDR3 DNA: TGTGCCAGCAGCTCGACAGGGTCTTCCTACAATGAGCAGTTCTTC.

This chain joins TRBV6-5 and TRBJ1-4, with D possibly matching TRBD1 (5 bases). With 0 bases removed from V and 7 bases from J, the gap between germline ends came to 12 bases. The CDR3 runs to 15 residues. The germline CDR1 and CDR2 sequences are MNHEY and SVGAGI. Here the CDR3 DNA reads TGTGCCAGCAGTTACTCAGCAGGGTTTATTGAAAAACTGTTTTTT. Its translation: CASSYSAGFIEKLFF.

Concerning this clone itself: Other DNA sequences in the sample encode the same CDR3. The CDR3 loop is CASSLAAYEQYF. In DNA form, the CDR3 reads TGTGCCAGCAGTCTTGCGGCCTACGAGCAGTACTTC. The chain joins TRBV28 to TRBJ2-7, with unresolved D. The germline V gene encodes CDR1 MDHEN and CDR2 SYDVKM. V lost 5 bases, J lost 2 bases, and 7 bases lay in between. The length of the CDR3 is 12 residues. The whole variable domain, remainder taken from reference TRBV28 and TRBJ2-7, is DVKVTQSSRYLVKRTGEKVFLECVQDMDHENMFWYRQDPGLGLRLIYFSYDVKMKEKGDIPEGYSVSREKKERFSLILESASTNQTSMYLCASSLAAYEQYFGPGTRLTVT.

The chain combines TRBV18 with TRBJ1-5, with D perhaps TRBD1 (6 bases). Trimming removed 6 bases from V and 7 bases from J, with 10 bases in between. The CDR3 extends over 12 amino acids. Germline V gives CDR1 KGHSH, CDR2 LQKENI. CDR3 sequence: CASSHRDQPQHF. CDR3 coding DNA: TGTGCCAGCTCCCACAGGGACCAGCCCCAGCATTTT.

The chain recombines TRBV6-5 with TRBJ1-2; D is perhaps TRBD1 (6 bases). The CDR3 consists of 15 residues. The V gene lost 10 bases and the J gene lost 0 bases, with 18 bases spanning the gap. Germline values: CDR1 MNHEY, CDR2 SVGAGI. The CDR3 loop is CATLVGTPANYGYTF. CDR3 nucleotides: TGTGCCACCCTAGTAGGGACACCAGCTAACTATGGCTACACCTTC.

This clone was found a few times. This rearrangement joins TRBV9 to TRBJ1-1; D not resolved. Germline V CDR1 and CDR2: SGDLS, YYNGEE. CDR3 length: 14 residues. The V gene lost 0 bases and the J gene lost 3 bases, with 9 bases spanning the gap. In DNA form, the CDR3 reads TGTGCCAGCAGCGTAGTGGAGGGTTACACTGAAGCTTTCTTT. Its translation: CASSVVEGYTEAFF.

The V call is TRBV28, the J call TRBJ1-1; no definite D call. CDR3 size: 12 residues. The germline V and J ends were trimmed by 7 bases and 4 bases, with 10 bases remaining between them. The germline gives CDR1 MDHEN, CDR2 SYDVKM. This CDR3 is CASTTPSTEAFF. CDR3 in DNA: TGTGCCAGCACAACACCTAGCACTGAAGCTTTCTTT. Full variable domain (rest looked up from reference TRBV28 and TRBJ1-1): DVKVTQSSRYLVKRTGEKVFLECVQDMDHENMFWYRQDPGLGLRLIYFSYDVKMKEKGDIPEGYSVSREKKERFSLILESASTNQTSMYLCASTTPSTEAFFGQGTRLTVV.

The V gene is TRBV27, the J gene TRBJ1-1; D is undetermined. The CDR3 spans 15 residues. Germline V gene sequence: CDR1 MNHEY, CDR2 SMNVEV (reference sequence). V dropped 5 bases and J dropped 4 bases, with 17 bases sitting between them. The DNA of the CDR3 is TGTGCCAGCAGTCCCCGGACCTTTCGGGGCACTGAAGCTTTCTTT. As protein: CASSPRTFRGTEAFF.

The chain employs TRBV7-3 and TRBJ2-2; 7 nucleotides line up with TRBD1. The germline gives CDR1 SGHTA, CDR2 FQGTGA. This CDR3 is 13 amino acids long. With 4 bases clipped from V and 5 bases from J, the junction kept 1 base outside the gene matches. The CDR3 spells CASSSTGTGELFF. CDR3 nucleotide sequence: TGTGCCAGCAGCTCGACAGGGACCGGGGAGCTGTTTTTT.

The chain recombines TRBV5-4 with TRBJ2-2, with D possibly being TRBD2 (6 bases). The CDR3 extends over 14 amino acids. Germline CDR1 SGHNT, CDR2 YYREEE (reference sequence). Trimming took off 4 bases at V and 4 bases at J, with 11 bases between the two ends. The CDR3 protein is CASSGLGGTGELFF. CDR3 DNA: TGTGCCAGCAGCGGTCTCGGGGGCACCGGGGAGCTGTTTTTT. Looking up the rest from reference TRBV5-4 and TRBJ2-2 gives the full variable domain: ETGVTQSPTHLIKTRGQQVTLRCSSQSGHNTVSWYQQALGQGPQFIFQYYREEENGRGNFPPRFSGLQFPNYSSELNVNALELDDSALYLCASSGLGGTGELFFGEGSRLTVL.

This chain connects TRBV27 to TRBJ2-1, with 8 nucleotides matching TRBD2. Trimming took 10 bases from V and 4 from J; bases not matched to a gene: 6. This CDR3 is 13 amino acids long. CDR1 and CDR2 from the germline V gene are MNHEY and SMNVEV (reference sequence). The chain's CDR3 is CATRASGYNEQFF. The CDR3 DNA is TGTGCCACCAGGGCTAGCGGGTACAATGAGCAGTTCTTC.

This chain connects TRBV28 to TRBJ1-1; tentative D call: TRBD1 (6 bases). There are 18 residues in the CDR3. The V end lost 4 bases, the J end lost 1 base, and 22 bases lay between the germline ends. The germline V gene encodes CDR1 MDHEN and CDR2 SYDVKM. As DNA, the CDR3 is TGTGCCAGCAGTTCCCCCGGGACACCGACCCATAAGAACACTGAAGCTTTCTTT. Translation: CASSSPGTPTHKNTEAFF.

This clone was seen a single time. The J gene is TRBJ2-5, the V gene TRBV11-3; 8 nucleotides match TRBD2. Germline CDR1 reads SGHNT; CDR2 reads YENEEA. V trimming: 4 bases; J trimming: 5 bases; junction bases outside the gene matches: 9. The CDR3 spans 15 residues. CDR3 DNA sequence: TGTGCCAGCAGCTCAGGTAGCGGGGCAAGGGAGACCCAGTACTTC. Protein product: CASSSGSGARETQYF. The complete variable domain, with remaining parts taken from reference TRBV11-3 and TRBJ2-5, reads EAGVVQSPRYKIIEKKQPVAFWCNPISGHNTLYWYLQNLGQGPELLIRYENEEAVDDSQLPKDRFSAERLKGVDSTLKIQPAELGDSAVYLCASSSGSGARETQYFGPGTRLLVL.

The V call is TRBV12-3 or TRBV12-4, the J call TRBJ2-7; 7 bases map to TRBD1. Trimming took 2 bases from V and 7 from J; bases not matched to a gene: 5. The CDR3 runs to 13 residues. The CDR3: CASSLIGRGEQYF. In DNA form, the CDR3 reads TGTGCCAGCAGTTTAATTGGCAGGGGGGAGCAGTACTTC.

J is TRBJ1-1 and V is TRBV7-2; tentatively, D is TRBD1 (5 bases). The ends were cut back, 6 bases at V and 1 base at J, with 12 bases in the middle. Germline V lookup: CDR1 SGHTA, CDR2 FQGNSA. This CDR3 comprises 14 residues. The CDR3 DNA reads as TGTGCCAGCAGAAATGTAGACAGGAACACTGAAGCTTTCTTT. It yields the protein CASRNVDRNTEAFF.

The chain couples TRBV4-1 to TRBJ2-7; TRBD2 might be the D (5 bases). Germline loops: CDR1 MGHRA, CDR2 YSYEKL. V lost 0 bases, J lost 3 bases, and 12 bases lay in between. This CDR3 has 15 amino acids. The CDR3 region has the DNA TGCGCCAGCAGCCAAGAGTGGGTAGGGAGCTACGAGCAGTACTTC. Translation gives CASSQEWVGSYEQYF.

The chain uses TRBV7-2 and TRBJ2-2; 9 bases are shared with TRBD2. V trimming: 5 bases; J trimming: 5 bases; junction bases outside the gene matches: 6. CDR1 and CDR2 from the germline V gene are SGHTA and FQGNSA. CDR3 size: 15 residues. DNA for the CDR3: TGTGCCAGCAGCATTTCTGCGGGGGGGACCGGGGAGCTGTTTTTT. Amino acids: CASSISAGGTGELFF.

The chain carries TRBV20-1 and TRBJ2-7, with D unclear. Germline V gives CDR1 DFQATT, CDR2 SNEGSKA (reference sequence). There are 12 residues in the CDR3. V shed 3 bases and J shed 1 base, with 7 bases lying between them. Here the CDR3 DNA reads TGCAGTGCTAGTTTACAGTCCTACGAGCAGTACTTC. This sequence encodes CSASLQSYEQYF.

This rearrangement joins TRBV6-5 to TRBJ1-2, with D unclear. This CDR3 comprises 13 residues. The V end lost 7 bases, the J end lost 2 bases, and 11 bases lay between the germline ends. Germline assignment: CDR1 MNHEY and CDR2 SVGAGI. Here the CDR3 reads CASTRESNYGYTF. Written as DNA, the CDR3 is TGTGCCAGCACCCGGGAGTCAAACTATGGCTACACCTTC.

This chain connects TRBV4-3 to TRBJ2-1; TRBD2 aligns across 13 bases. Per germline, CDR1 LGHNA and CDR2 YSLEER. The V segment lost 5 bases and the J segment 7 bases; nucleotides outside the gene matches: 5. The CDR3 is made up of 15 amino acids. In DNA form, the CDR3 reads TGCGCCAGCAGCGAGGGGACTAGCGGGACAAATGAGCAGTTCTTC. Its protein is CASSEGTSGTNEQFF.

The chain carries TRBV24-1 and TRBJ2-1, with 11 bases fitting TRBD2. The trim removed 5 bases at V and 6 bases at J, leaving 2 bases unmatched. Germline V lookup: CDR1 KGHDR, CDR2 SFDVKD. The CDR3 length is 14 residues. The CDR3 spells CATSVAGGGNEQFF. Written as DNA, the CDR3 is TGTGCCACCAGTGTAGCGGGAGGGGGCAATGAGCAGTTCTTC.

The J gene is TRBJ2-1, the V gene TRBV7-8; D is perhaps TRBD2 (6 bases). The V gene lost 4 bases and the J gene lost 9 bases, with 16 bases spanning the gap. CDR3 length: 14 amino acids. CDR1 SGHVS and CDR2 FQNEAQ come from the germline V gene. The CDR3 protein is CASSSKPSEGEQFF. The CDR3 nucleotides read TGTGCCAGCAGCTCAAAACCTAGCGAAGGTGAGCAGTTCTTC.

V gene TRBV6-4 combines with J gene TRBJ2-2; D ambiguous. Trimming left V 2 bases short and J 4 bases short, with 5 bases between. Germline CDR1 reads MRHNA; CDR2 reads SNTAGT. There are 13 residues in the CDR3. The CDR3 region is CASSDRSTGELFF. The CDR3 nucleotides read TGTGCCAGCAGTGACCGGTCCACCGGGGAGCTGTTTTTT.

CDR3 nucleotide sequence: TGCGCCAGCAGCTTGGTGGGCGGGGGCGTAACAGATACGCAGTATTTT. It is translated as CASSLVGGGVTDTQYF. The V gene is TRBV5-1, the J gene TRBJ2-3; weak D call: TRBD2 (7 bases). Deletions cut 0 bases from V and 3 bases from J, with 14 bases between. The germline V gene encodes CDR1 SGHRS and CDR2 YFSETQ. The CDR3 loop spans 16 amino acids.

The rearrangement joins TRBV18 to TRBJ1-6; a possible D gene is TRBD1 (5 bases). Trimming took 2 bases from V and 0 from J, leaving 8 bases between them. This CDR3 spans 16 amino acids. Germline V gives CDR1 KGHSH, CDR2 LQKENI. CDR3 DNA sequence: TGTGCCAGCTCACCAAACAGGAGCTCCTATAATTCACCCCTCCACTTT. Translating gives CASSPNRSSYNSPLHF.